This TCR beta chain is from a study of beta chain features in type 1 diabetes. The study, taken as a whole, reports: TCRB CDR3s from Type 1 diabetes patients were moderately but significantly shorter in all four CD4+ subsets.

CDR1 LGHNA and CDR2 YSLEER come from the germline V gene. J was trimmed by 1 base and V by 4 bases; bases with no gene match: 5. The CDR3 covers 16 residues. The sequenced template was cDNA made from the entire isolated RNA. Repertoires were generated with immunoSEQ multiplex PCR, while TCRdb's copy carries only in-frame clones and drops some. The profile shows 500,000 to 650,000 clones, 12% of them singletons. In the case of this clone: Antigen unknown.

The sequenced sample consisted of naive CD4+ T cells from blood. This clonotype originated in a young man with type 1 diabetes. The rearrangement uses TRBV4-3 and TRBJ2-2, with 8 positions matching TRBD1. The CDR3 loop reads CASSPTGAENTGELFF. The CDR3 DNA reads as TGCGCCAGCAGCCCGACAGGGGCCGAGAACACCGGGGAGCTGTTTTTT.